This T cell receptor (beta chain) comes out of a study of OX40 agonist ivuxolimab in advanced cancers. This clone has a single count. The protocol was immunoSEQ multiplex PCR, while the TCRdb copy is restricted to in-frame clones and leaves out a portion. This sample has almost 85,000 clones, with 85% to 90% found just once. Germline trimming cut 3 bases from V and 3 bases from J; bases unmatched to any gene: 4. The CDR3 is 16 residues long. Germline V gives CDR1 SEHNR, CDR2 FQNEAQ (reference sequence). This clonotype was sampled from an adult with an advanced solid tumor such as melanoma, head and neck, liver or kidney cancer. The sample was CD4+ or CD8+ T cells sorted from blood, taken in a trial of the OX40 agonist ivuxolimab. The chain joins TRBV7-9 to TRBJ1-5; 11 nucleotides agree with TRBD1. CDR3 amino acids: CASSFGDRGDNQPQHF. The CDR3 DNA is TGTGCCAGCAGCTTTGGGGACAGGGGGGACAATCAGCCCCAGCATTTT.